This T cell receptor (beta chain) originates from a study of a mutant IDH1 vaccine in newly diagnosed glioma. Across the study: Treated patients comprised approximately 60% males and approximately 38% females, mean age 40.4 years. Visits designated V12 and V13 were conducted at weeks 35 and 47, respectively.

Notes on this clone: Its antigen is unidentified.

The table came from immunoSEQ multiplex PCR; TCRdb's copy has only in-frame clones and leaves some out. This table has some 56,000 clones, around 75% appearing once. The germline V and J ends were trimmed by 0 bases and 4 bases, with 5 bases remaining between them. The V gene's germline CDR1 is KGHSH and CDR2 LQKENI. CDR3 size: 13 residues. Study-level results: Pseudoprogression appears to have had no connection to changes in top peripheral T cell clonotypes.

The time point was: week 47, end of study. Doses consisted of 300 ug of mutant IDH1 20-mer peptide each, paired with topical imiquimod. Patients, over weeks 1, 3, 5, 7, 11, 15, 19 and 23, received a total of eight vaccinations. This sequence was found in a man aged 45 to 65 with glioma. The chain carries TRBV18 and TRBJ2-3; the D is unclear. Specimen: PBMCs, collected from a glioma patient whose treatment included an IDH1 peptide vaccine. The CDR3 region has the DNA TGTGCCAGCTCACCACCGGATCCAGATACGCAGTATTTT. Protein: CASSPPDPDTQYF.